The 31 T cell receptor beta chains reported below all come from one sample, sequenced in a study of blood T cell repertoires in COVID-19. This table comes from immunoSEQ multiplex PCR, and its TCRdb copy is limited to in-frame clones, with some not included. This table has about 170,000 clones, more than 70% appearing once. The material sequenced was PBMCs or T cells enriched from blood (not recorded which). The origin of the receptors is a woman between 45 and 60 years old in a cohort exposed to, infected with or recovered from COVID-19 (not recorded which).

The chain links TRBV9 to TRBJ2-4, with D unresolved. The CDR3 has 14 residues. Trimming shortened V by 3 bases and J by 0 bases, and 7 bases separated the two germline ends. CDR1 and CDR2 (germline): SGDLS, YYNGEE. CDR3 bases: TGTGCCAGCAGCGCTACCCTAGCCAAAAACATTCAGTACTTC. It yields the protein CASSATLAKNIQYF. Looking up the rest from reference TRBV9 and TRBJ2-4 gives the full variable domain: DSGVTQTPKHLITATGQRVTLRCSPRSGDLSVYWYQQSLDQGLQFLIQYYNGEERAKGNILERFSAQQFPDLHSELNLSSLELGDSALYFCASSATLAKNIQYFGAGTRLSVL.

The table lists this clone with a count of one. The chain recombines TRBV7-6 with TRBJ2-1; 11 bases are a match to TRBD2. Germline assignment: CDR1 SGHVS and CDR2 FNYEAQ. J gave up 4 bases and V 10 bases, and 3 bases lay outside the gene matches. This CDR3 has 13 residues. The CDR3 nucleotides are TGTGCCACTGGGACTAGCGGTTACAATGAGCAGTTCTTC. Translated: CATGTSGYNEQFF. The complete variable domain, with remaining parts taken from reference TRBV7-6 and TRBJ2-1, reads GAGVSQSPRYKVTKRGQDVALRCDPISGHVSLYWYRQALGQGPEFLTYFNYEAQQDKSGLPNDRFSAERPEGSISTLTIQRTEQRDSAMYRCATGTSGYNEQFFGPGTRLTVL.

The chain joins TRBV28 to TRBJ2-3; 7 positions match TRBD2. The length of the CDR3 is 15 residues. V lost 5 bases, J lost 0 bases, and 5 bases stayed unmatched. Germline V CDR1 and CDR2: MDHEN, SYDVKM. CDR3 sequence (DNA): TGTGCCAGCAGTCGGGTGCGGGGGAGCACAGATACGCAGTATTTT. Translation: CASSRVRGSTDTQYF.

The chain links TRBV28 to TRBJ1-1, with a tentative D call TRBD1 (6 bases). The CDR3 sequence is 17 residues long. V dropped 2 bases and J dropped 0 bases, with 16 bases sitting between them. The germline CDR1 and CDR2 sequences are MDHEN and SYDVKM. The CDR3 sequence is CASSLHQQGSMNTEAFF. The CDR3 DNA reads TGTGCCAGCAGTTTACATCAACAGGGTTCAATGAACACTGAAGCTTTCTTT. Variable domain in full (rest from reference TRBV28 and TRBJ1-1): DVKVTQSSRYLVKRTGEKVFLECVQDMDHENMFWYRQDPGLGLRLIYFSYDVKMKEKGDIPEGYSVSREKKERFSLILESASTNQTSMYLCASSLHQQGSMNTEAFFGQGTRLTVV.

The chain carries TRBV19 and TRBJ2-1, with a weak D call TRBD1 (5 bases). V lost 6 bases, J lost 7 bases, and 19 bases lay in between. CDR1 and CDR2 from the germline V gene are LNHDA and SQIVND (reference sequence). CDR3 length: 15 residues. The CDR3 region has the DNA TGTGCCAGTAGAAAGTCGGACAAGGGGTGGAATGAGCAGTTCTTC. This gives the protein CASRKSDKGWNEQFF.

The chain recombines TRBV6-5 with TRBJ2-7; the D gene is possibly TRBD2 (6 bases). The CDR3 loop spans 13 amino acids. V lost 8 bases to trimming and J lost 0 bases, with 11 bases between them. Per the germline V gene, CDR1 is MNHEY and CDR2 is SVGAGI. In nucleotides, the CDR3 is TGTGCCAGCGGGCAGGGACTCTCCTACGAGCAGTACTTC. It translates to CASGQGLSYEQYF.

The chain is built from TRBV5-1 and TRBJ1-2, with 10 bases that match TRBD1. This CDR3 has 16 residues. Germline V lookup: CDR1 SGHRS, CDR2 YFSETQ. The V gene end was trimmed by 1 base and the J gene end by 5 bases; junction bases not matched to a gene: 8. The CDR3 DNA follows: TGCGCCAGCAGCTTGTTTACGGGACAGGGGCAATATGGCTACACCTTC. It translates to CASSLFTGQGQYGYTF.

This clone was counted a few times. The chain joins TRBV28 to TRBJ1-2; weak D call: TRBD1 (5 bases). Germline loops: CDR1 MDHEN, CDR2 SYDVKM. The CDR3 extends over 17 amino acids. The V gene lost 1 base and the J gene lost 4 bases, with 19 bases spanning the gap. Here the CDR3 reads CASSLSGHPEMGYGYTF. The CDR3 DNA follows: TGTGCCAGCAGTTTATCAGGGCATCCCGAGATGGGCTATGGCTACACCTTC.

The genes are TRBV25-1 and TRBJ1-4; TRBD1 is a possible D gene (6 bases). This CDR3 comprises 11 residues. Germline CDR1 reads MGHDK; CDR2 reads SYGVNS. The germline V and J ends were trimmed by 4 bases and 13 bases, with 10 bases remaining between them. CDR3 nucleotides: TGTGCCAGCAGTGGGATGGACAGACTGTTTTTT. Protein: CASSGMDRLFF.

The gene calls are TRBV28 and TRBJ1-5; weak D call: TRBD1 (6 bases). The CDR3 is 16 residues long. The ends were cut back, 5 bases at V and 6 bases at J, with 20 bases in the middle. In germline, CDR1 is MDHEN, CDR2 SYDVKM. In DNA, the CDR3 is TGTGCCAGCAGTGGCCTGTTTCAGGGGTTTTCTCAGCCCCAGCATTTT. It specifies CASSGLFQGFSQPQHF. Drawing the rest from reference TRBV28 and TRBJ1-5, the complete variable domain is DVKVTQSSRYLVKRTGEKVFLECVQDMDHENMFWYRQDPGLGLRLIYFSYDVKMKEKGDIPEGYSVSREKKERFSLILESASTNQTSMYLCASSGLFQGFSQPQHFGDGTRLSIL.

The sample holds a few counts of this clone. The chain carries TRBV7-3 and TRBJ1-1; D not certain. CDR3 size: 14 residues. The V gene lost 0 bases and the J gene lost 3 bases, with 8 bases spanning the gap. Germline V gene lookup returns CDR1 SGHTA and CDR2 FQGTGA. Here the CDR3 DNA reads TGTGCCAGCAGCTTAACTACGGTGGACACTGAAGCTTTCTTT. It codes for CASSLTTVDTEAFF.

J is TRBJ1-2 and V is TRBV19; 11 bases fit TRBD1. Germline assignment: CDR1 LNHDA and CDR2 SQIVND (reference sequence). V lost 6 bases, J lost 6 bases, and 12 bases stayed unmatched. The CDR3 is made up of 16 amino acids. CDR3 DNA: TGTGCCAGTAGGACTCAGGACAGGGGGCTTCGGGATGGCTACACCTTC. Encoded protein: CASRTQDRGLRDGYTF.

The genes are TRBV19 and TRBJ1-5, with 8 bases fitting TRBD1. Germline lookup yields CDR1 LNHDA and CDR2 SQIVND (reference sequence). The CDR3 sequence is 14 residues long. Germline trimming cut 5 bases from V and 3 bases from J; bases unmatched to any gene: 3. The CDR3 DNA is TGTGCCAGTAGTCTCAGGGGGCCCAATCAGCCCCAGCATTTT. Residues: CASSLRGPNQPQHF.

J is TRBJ1-2 and V is TRBV29-1; 8 bases line up with TRBD1. V shed 7 bases, J shed 6 bases, and the junction held 4 bases outside the gene matches. Germline CDR1 and CDR2: SQVTM and ANQGSEA. CDR3 length equals 11 residues. CDR3 region: CSGQGADGYTF. CDR3 DNA: TGCAGCGGGCAGGGGGCGGATGGCTACACCTTC.

There are a few counts of this clone. This sequence joins TRBV7-9 and TRBJ2-7; 7 bases agree with TRBD2. The V gene's germline CDR1 is SEHNR and CDR2 FQNEAQ (reference sequence). The CDR3 contains 15 residues. Trimming at V came to 1 base and at J to 4 bases, leaving 7 bases not matched to a gene. This chain's CDR3 is CASSLVGGSRYEQYF. The CDR3 nucleotides read TGTGCCAGCAGCTTAGTGGGCGGGAGTCGGTACGAGCAGTACTTC.

The CDR3 region is CASSFGGTGELQYF. CDR3 DNA: TGTGCCAGCAGCTTTGGGGGCACAGGTGAGCTGCAGTACTTC. The rearrangement joins TRBV7-8 to TRBJ2-7, with a weak D call TRBD1 (6 bases). CDR3 length: 14 amino acids. In germline, CDR1 is SGHVS, CDR2 FQNEAQ. Trimming stripped 3 bases from V and 9 bases from J, with 18 bases between.

This chain connects TRBV2 to TRBJ1-2; D perhaps matches TRBD1 (6 bases). Germline V gene data show CDR1 as SNHLY and CDR2 as FYNNEI. The V end was cut by 3 bases, the J end by 8 bases, with 16 bases between. The CDR3 is 14 amino acids. This CDR3 reads CASSDQGKVNGYTF. The CDR3 nucleotides are TGTGCCAGCAGTGATCAGGGGAAGGTGAACGGCTACACCTTC.

The chain uses TRBV5-1 and TRBJ1-1; 9 bases map to TRBD1. CDR1 and CDR2 from the germline V gene are SGHRS and YFSETQ. The CDR3 runs to 15 residues. V trimming: 0 bases; J trimming: 2 bases; junction bases outside the gene matches: 2. Here the CDR3 reads CASSLDRGLNTEAFF. The CDR3 DNA reads TGCGCCAGCAGCTTGGACAGGGGGCTTAACACTGAAGCTTTCTTT.

V gene TRBV19 combines with J gene TRBJ2-5; TRBD1 matches 8 bases. CDR1 is LNHDA and CDR2 is SQIVND in the germline V gene (reference sequence). V lost 5 bases, J lost 1 base, and 12 bases stayed unmatched. CDR3 length: 17 amino acids. The DNA of the CDR3 is TGTGCCAGTAGTCTCCCTCAGGGGGCTCTCTTCCAAGAGACCCAGTACTTC. Residues: CASSLPQGALFQETQYF.

The rearrangement links TRBV5-6 to TRBJ2-1; 8 bases are a match to TRBD1. The V and J ends lost 2 bases and 0 bases, in that order; junction bases with no gene match: 1. The CDR3 covers 15 residues. Germline values: CDR1 SGHDT, CDR2 YYEEEE. CDR3 amino acids: CASSFGTGSYNEQFF. DNA of the CDR3: TGTGCCAGCAGCTTTGGGACAGGCTCCTACAATGAGCAGTTCTTC.

The chain has TRBV7-9 and TRBJ1-3; D remains ambiguous. Trimming removed 5 bases from V and 2 bases from J, with 10 bases in between. The CDR3 covers 14 residues. In germline, CDR1 is SEHNR, CDR2 FQNEAQ (reference sequence). The CDR3, as DNA: TGTGCCAGCAGCCCCGGTCCCCCTGGAAACACCATATATTTT. It codes for CASSPGPPGNTIYF.

The DNA for the CDR3 is TGCAGCGCCAGCACTGTCGAGCGGCGGCGCTACAATGAGCAGTTCTTC. The encoded protein is CSASTVERRRYNEQFF. This rearrangement joins TRBV29-1 to TRBJ2-1; D is possibly TRBD2 (5 bases). CDR3 length: 16 amino acids. The germline CDR1 and CDR2 sequences are SQVTM and ANQGSEA. Trimming took 7 bases from V and 3 from J, leaving 22 bases between them.

The chain uses TRBV4-1 and TRBJ2-7; 8 nucleotides agree with TRBD2. The CDR3 is made up of 17 amino acids. Germline V gene sequence: CDR1 MGHRA, CDR2 YSYEKL. With 1 base clipped from V and 0 bases from J, the junction kept 8 bases outside the gene matches. CDR3 residues: CASSQVNVAGSSYEQYF. The DNA of the CDR3 is TGCGCCAGCAGCCAAGTTAATGTAGCGGGGAGCTCCTACGAGCAGTACTTC.

The gene calls are TRBV5-8 and TRBJ1-1, with 11 bases aligning to TRBD1. This CDR3 has 16 residues. Trimming cost V 3 bases and J 7 bases; bases outside gene matches: 11. Per the germline V gene, CDR1 is SGHTS and CDR2 is YDEGEE. In nucleotides, the CDR3 is TGTGCCAGCAGCTCCTGGACAGGGGGCGAGAAGGGTGAAGCTTTCTTT. As protein: CASSSWTGGEKGEAFF.

This chain connects TRBV5-6 to TRBJ2-7; D call uncertain. Germline V gene sequence: CDR1 SGHDT, CDR2 YYEEEE. This CDR3 spans 13 amino acids. V was shortened by 0 bases and J by 3 bases, with 7 bases between the two germline ends. CDR3 residues: CASSLGFSYEQYF. In nucleotides, the CDR3 is TGTGCCAGCAGCTTGGGGTTCAGCTACGAGCAGTACTTC.

The chain joins TRBV27 to TRBJ2-1, with TRBD1 matching over 8 bases. V shed 8 bases and J 2 bases; nucleotides not matched to a gene: 5. This CDR3 is built from 14 residues. Germline V lookup: CDR1 MNHEY, CDR2 SMNVEV (reference sequence). CDR3 amino acids: CASQDRVAYNEQFF. Written as DNA, the CDR3 is TGTGCCAGCCAGGACAGGGTGGCCTACAATGAGCAGTTCTTC.

There are many counts of this clone. The chain recombines TRBV7-6 with TRBJ1-1; D is unclear. This CDR3 is built from 13 residues. Germline CDR1 reads SGHVS; CDR2 reads FNYEAQ. The ends were cut back, 3 bases at V and 3 bases at J, with 8 bases in the middle. CDR3 protein: CASSFSEDTEAFF. In DNA, the CDR3 is TGTGCCAGCAGCTTTTCGGAGGACACTGAAGCTTTCTTT.

The V and J genes are TRBV5-6 and TRBJ2-2; the match to TRBD2 covers 15 bases. V shed 3 bases and J 7 bases; nucleotides not matched to a gene: 7. The CDR3 is 17 residues long. The germline CDR1 and CDR2 sequences are SGHDT and YYEEEE. CDR3: CASSWTGTSGRYGELFF. In DNA, the CDR3 is TGTGCCAGCAGCTGGACCGGGACTAGCGGGAGGTACGGGGAGCTGTTTTTT.

DNA for the CDR3: TGTGCCAGCAGTGAAGGGGCTAGCGCGATCACAGATACGCAGTATTTT. This gives the protein CASSEGASAITDTQYF. This sequence joins TRBV6-1 and TRBJ2-3; TRBD2 is a possible D gene (6 bases). In germline, CDR1 is MNHNS, CDR2 SASEGT. Trimming removed 1 base from V and 2 bases from J, with 13 bases in between. This CDR3 contains 16 residues.

This clone was recorded once. The chain carries TRBV10-3 and TRBJ1-4, with unresolved D. Germline loops: CDR1 ENHRY, CDR2 SYGVKD. This CDR3 has 18 residues. Trimming cost V 5 bases and J 8 bases, with 27 bases left between them. CDR3 loop: CAISPQPVDRWEEEKLFF. In DNA, the CDR3 is TGTGCCATCAGTCCACAACCCGTAGATCGGTGGGAGGAAGAAAAACTGTTTTTT.

This chain uses TRBV24-1 with TRBJ2-1, with 7 bases that match TRBD2. The germline V gene encodes CDR1 KGHDR and CDR2 SFDVKD. CDR3 length: 15 amino acids. V lost 1 base to trimming and J lost 3 bases; unmatched junction nucleotides: 2. As DNA, the CDR3 is TGTGCCACCAGTGATTTAGGCGGGAGCTACAATGAGCAGTTCTTC. Translating gives CATSDLGGSYNEQFF.